The TCR beta chain under discussion was sequenced for a study of T cell repertoires in cytomegalovirus infection. On the study more broadly: CMV epitopes in the study were HLA-C-restricted (recently identified) and HLA-B-restricted (well studied). Carrying CMV and the relevant HLA type showed in public TCR beta signatures. Study conclusions and caveats: Ex vivo, HLA-C-restricted CMV-specific TCR beta clonotypes prevailed over the rest of the response. Cumulative frequency (of public TCR beta family members) identified carriers of CMV plus the relevant HLA.

The table lists this clonotype with a few counts. Its specificity is not known. TCRdb re-called the reads with MiXCR, one entry per CDR3 protein. The sample shows 100,000 to 150,000 distinct CDR3 sequences, approximately 30% of them seen only once. The CDR3 extends over 13 amino acids. V was pared by 4 bases and J by 7 bases, with 11 bases between. Per the germline V gene, CDR1 is MNHNY and CDR2 is SVGAGI (reference sequence). This sequence was found in a human donor in good health (CMV status not recorded). Some clones in this sample may be carry-over from other donors' samples. The sequencing here drew on CD8+ T cells from cultured PBMCs, taken from culture after CMV antigen stimulation. The genes are TRBV6-6 and TRBJ1-3; D unresolved. CDR3 protein: CASSSPVFNTIYF. The CDR3 DNA reads as TGTGCCAGCAGTTCCCCGGTCTTCAACACCATATATTTT.